This T cell receptor (beta chain) was captured in a study of blood T cell repertoires in COVID-19. Study information: From the United States, Italy and Spain came samples of acute and convalescent COVID-19. T cells, B-cell-depleted T cells, or PBMCs provided the cDNA or gDNA that served as material.

Per the study methods: Counts of nucleated cells, estimated from reference gene primer amplification, were obtained. This table comes from immunoSEQ multiplex PCR, and its TCRdb copy is limited to in-frame clones, with some not included. The DNA was the basis for D and trimming; V, J and clone size are from that table. Of approximately 200,000 clones listed, around 83% are singletons. Germline V lookup: CDR1 SGHTA, CDR2 FQGTGA. V was clipped by 2 bases and J by 2 bases, with 10 bases between them. CDR3 size: 15 residues. The sequence derives from a middle-aged man with acute or convalescent COVID-19. This chain links TRBV7-3 with TRBJ2-1; a weak D match, TRBD2 (6 bases). The specimen sequenced was peripheral blood. In DNA form, the CDR3 reads TGTGCCAGCAGCTTACAGGGAGGCGCCTACAATGAGCAGTTCTTC. It encodes CASSLQGGAYNEQFF. The entire variable domain, with the rest obtained from reference TRBV7-3 and TRBJ2-1, is as follows: GAGVSQTPSNKVTEKGKYVELRCDPISGHTALYWYRQSLGQGPEFLIYFQGTGAADDSGLPNDRFFAVRPEGSVSTLKIQRTERGDSAVYLCASSLQGGAYNEQFFGPGTRLTVL.